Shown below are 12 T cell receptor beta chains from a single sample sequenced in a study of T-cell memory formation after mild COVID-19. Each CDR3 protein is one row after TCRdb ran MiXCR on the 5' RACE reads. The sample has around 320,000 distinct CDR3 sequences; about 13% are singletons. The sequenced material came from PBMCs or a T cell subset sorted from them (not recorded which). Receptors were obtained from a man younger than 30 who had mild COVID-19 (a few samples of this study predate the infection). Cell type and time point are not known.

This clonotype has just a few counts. The CDR3 nucleotides read TGCGCCAGCAGCCAAGTTGCCGGGTGGCGAGGAATCGGTAATTCACCCCTCCACTTT. Protein: CASSQVAGWRGIGNSPLHF. This sequence joins TRBV4-1 and TRBJ1-6; D gene uncertain. In germline, CDR1 is MGHRA, CDR2 YSYEKL. The CDR3 covers 19 residues. V lost 1 base, J lost 6 bases, and 22 bases lay in between.

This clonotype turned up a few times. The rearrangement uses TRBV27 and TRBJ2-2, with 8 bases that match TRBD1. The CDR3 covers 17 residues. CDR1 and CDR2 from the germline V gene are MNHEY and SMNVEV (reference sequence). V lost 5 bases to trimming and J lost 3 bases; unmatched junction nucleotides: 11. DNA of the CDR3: TGTGCCAGCAGTCAATCTCGACAGGGGTGGGACACCGGGGAGCTGTTTTTT. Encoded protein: CASSQSRQGWDTGELFF.

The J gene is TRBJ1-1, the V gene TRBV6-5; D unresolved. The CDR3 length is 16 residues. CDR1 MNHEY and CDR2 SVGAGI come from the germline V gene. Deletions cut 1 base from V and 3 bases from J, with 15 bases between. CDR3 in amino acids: CASSYLVGSGYTEAFF. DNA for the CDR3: TGTGCCAGCAGTTACTTAGTAGGCTCAGGATACACTGAAGCTTTCTTT.

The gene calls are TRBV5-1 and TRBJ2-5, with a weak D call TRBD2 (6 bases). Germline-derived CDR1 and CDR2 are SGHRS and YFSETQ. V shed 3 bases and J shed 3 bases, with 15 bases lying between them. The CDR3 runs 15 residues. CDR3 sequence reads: CASSSGTYLKETQYF. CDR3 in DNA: TGCGCCAGCAGCTCGGGGACTTACCTTAAAGAGACCCAGTACTTC.

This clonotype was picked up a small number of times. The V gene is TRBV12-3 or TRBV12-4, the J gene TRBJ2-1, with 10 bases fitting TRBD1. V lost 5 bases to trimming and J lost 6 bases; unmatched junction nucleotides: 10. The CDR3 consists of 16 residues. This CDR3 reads CASSLLPGQGRNEQFF. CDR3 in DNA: TGTGCCAGCAGTCTACTTCCGGGACAGGGGCGCAATGAGCAGTTCTTC.

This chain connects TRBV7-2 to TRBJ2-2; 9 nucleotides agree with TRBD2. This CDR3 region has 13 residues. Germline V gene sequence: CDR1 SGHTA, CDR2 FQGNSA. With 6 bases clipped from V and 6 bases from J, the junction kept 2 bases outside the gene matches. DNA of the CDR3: TGTGCCAGCAGGGCTAGCGGGGCCGGGGAGCTGTTTTTT. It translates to CASRASGAGELFF.

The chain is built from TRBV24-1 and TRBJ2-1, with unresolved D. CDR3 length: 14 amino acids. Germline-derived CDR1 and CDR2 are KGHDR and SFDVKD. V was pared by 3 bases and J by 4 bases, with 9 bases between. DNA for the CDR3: TGTGCCACCAGTGATCCTACAGTATACAATGAGCAGTTCTTC. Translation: CATSDPTVYNEQFF.

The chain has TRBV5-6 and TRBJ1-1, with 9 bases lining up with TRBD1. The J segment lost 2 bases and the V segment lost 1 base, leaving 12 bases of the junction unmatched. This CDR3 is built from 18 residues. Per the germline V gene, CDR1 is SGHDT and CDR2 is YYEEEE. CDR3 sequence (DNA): TGTGCCAGCAGCTTGTGGGACAGGGATTTGGGTGGAAACACTGAAGCTTTCTTT. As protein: CASSLWDRDLGGNTEAFF.

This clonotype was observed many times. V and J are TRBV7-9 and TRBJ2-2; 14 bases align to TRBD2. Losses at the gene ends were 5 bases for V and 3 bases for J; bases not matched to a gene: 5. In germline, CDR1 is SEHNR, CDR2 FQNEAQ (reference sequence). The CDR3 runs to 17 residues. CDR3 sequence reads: CASSRGLAGGYTGELFF. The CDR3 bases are TGTGCCAGCAGCCGCGGACTAGCGGGGGGCTACACCGGGGAGCTGTTTTTT.

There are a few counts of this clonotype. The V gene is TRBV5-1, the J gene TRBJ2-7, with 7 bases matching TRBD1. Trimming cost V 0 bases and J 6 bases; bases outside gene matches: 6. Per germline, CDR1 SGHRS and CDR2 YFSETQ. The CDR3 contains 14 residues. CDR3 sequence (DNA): TGCGCCAGCAGCTTGGCACAGGGGATTGGCGAGCAGTACTTC. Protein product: CASSLAQGIGEQYF. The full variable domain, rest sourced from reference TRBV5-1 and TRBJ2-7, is KAGVTQTPRYLIKTRGQQVTLSCSPISGHRSVSWYQQTPGQGLQFLFEYFSETQRNKGNFPGRFSGRQFSNSRSEMNVSTLELGDSALYLCASSLAQGIGEQYFGPGTRLTVT.

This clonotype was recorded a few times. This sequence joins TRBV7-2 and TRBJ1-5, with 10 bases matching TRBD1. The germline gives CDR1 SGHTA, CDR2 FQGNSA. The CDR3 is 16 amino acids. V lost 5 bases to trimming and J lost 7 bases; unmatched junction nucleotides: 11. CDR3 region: CASSIMTGGVGQPQHF. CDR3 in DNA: TGTGCCAGCAGCATTATGACAGGGGGCGTCGGACAGCCCCAGCATTTT. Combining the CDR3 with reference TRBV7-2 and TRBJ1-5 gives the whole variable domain GAGVSQSPSNKVTEKGKDVELRCDPISGHTALYWYRQSLGQGLEFLIYFQGNSAPDKSGLPSDRFSAERTGGSVSTLTIQRTQQEDSAVYLCASSIMTGGVGQPQHFGDGTRLSIL.

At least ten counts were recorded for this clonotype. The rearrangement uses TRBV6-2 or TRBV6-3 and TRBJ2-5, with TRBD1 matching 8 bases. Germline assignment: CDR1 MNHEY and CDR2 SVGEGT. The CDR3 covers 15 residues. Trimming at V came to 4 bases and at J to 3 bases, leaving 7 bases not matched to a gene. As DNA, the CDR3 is TGTGCCAGCAGTTTTAAAAGGACAGGGAAAGAGACCCAGTACTTC. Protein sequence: CASSFKRTGKETQYF.